These 10 T cell receptor beta chains originate from one sample sequenced in a study of cytomegalovirus exposure and HLA in healthy donors. Sequenced by immunoSEQ multiplex PCR; TCRdb stores in-frame clones only, minus some. The table has about 110,000 clones, approximately 89% seen once. Sequencing was carried out using PBMCs. The receptor set was obtained from a woman between 18 and 29 years old in good health and CMV-seronegative.

This clone has just a few counts. The chain links TRBV4-2 to TRBJ1-5; 8 positions match TRBD1. Germline V lookup: CDR1 LGHNA, CDR2 YNFKEQ. V lost 4 bases, J lost 6 bases, and 8 bases stayed unmatched. The length of the CDR3 is 15 residues. The DNA of the CDR3 is TGTGCCAGCAGCCTGGACAGGGAATCCGCTCAGCCCCAGCATTTT. As protein: CASSLDRESAQPQHF.

The chain uses TRBV6-1 and TRBJ1-1; D might be TRBD1 (5 bases). The CDR3 loop spans 13 amino acids. Germline V gene sequence: CDR1 MNHNS, CDR2 SASEGT. V lost 6 bases and J 3 bases, leaving 11 bases between the germline ends. This CDR3 reads CASRGRGDTEAFF. CDR3 nucleotides: TGTGCCAGCAGGGGGAGGGGTGACACTGAAGCTTTCTTT.

The CDR3: CASSTSGAGGPLEQYF. As DNA, the CDR3 is TGTGCCAGCAGCACTAGCGGAGCGGGGGGCCCCCTCGAGCAGTACTTC. The genes are TRBV7-9 and TRBJ2-7; 9 bases are a match to TRBD2. The germline CDR1 and CDR2 sequences are SEHNR and FQNEAQ (reference sequence). This CDR3 has 16 amino acids. The V segment lost 5 bases and the J segment 6 bases; nucleotides outside the gene matches: 14.

This chain joins TRBV25-1 and TRBJ2-1; tentatively, D is TRBD2 (6 bases). The V gene lost 2 bases and the J gene lost 8 bases, with 13 bases spanning the gap. The CDR3 runs to 14 residues. Germline CDR1 and CDR2: MGHDK and SYGVNS. The CDR3 DNA follows: TGTGCCAGCAGTGAAACGGGAGTAGTGGATGAGCAGTTCTTC. This encodes CASSETGVVDEQFF. The full variable domain, with the rest looked up from reference TRBV25-1 and TRBJ2-1, is EADIYQTPRYLVIGTGKKITLECSQTMGHDKMYWYQQDPGMELHLIHYSYGVNSTEKGDLSSESTVSRIRTEHFPLTLESARPSHTSQYLCASSETGVVDEQFFGPGTRLTVL.

This chain joins TRBV27 and TRBJ2-7; 13 nucleotides align to TRBD2. V was pared by 8 bases and J by 1 base, with 2 bases of the junction left unmatched. CDR1 and CDR2 (germline): MNHEY, SMNVEV (reference sequence). This CDR3 spans 14 amino acids. The CDR3, as DNA: TGTGCCAGCTGGGGACTAGCGGGGTCCTACGAGCAGTACTTC. Its translation is CASWGLAGSYEQYF.

A single count supports this clone. The chain carries TRBV28 and TRBJ2-1; no clear D gene. V lost 8 bases and J lost 4, with 15 bases in between. CDR3 length: 14 residues. Germline assignment: CDR1 MDHEN and CDR2 SYDVKM. The CDR3 sequence is CASAPSGTYNEQFF. DNA for the CDR3: TGTGCCAGCGCCCCCTCCGGTACGTACAATGAGCAGTTCTTC.

The rearrangement uses TRBV6-5 and TRBJ2-7, with 10 bases matching TRBD1. This CDR3 is 15 amino acids long. Germline V gene lookup returns CDR1 MNHEY and CDR2 SVGAGI. Trimming took 2 bases from V and 6 from J; bases not matched to a gene: 7. The CDR3 DNA follows: TGTGCCAGCAGTTACGACAGGGGGCCCCCTATCGAGCAGTACTTC. It specifies CASSYDRGPPIEQYF.

V is TRBV20-1 and J is TRBJ2-1; D might be TRBD1 (6 bases). CDR1 DFQATT and CDR2 SNEGSKA come from the germline V gene (reference sequence). The CDR3 totals 11 residues. V dropped 7 bases and J dropped 6 bases, with 10 bases sitting between them. The CDR3: CSVLQGNEQFF. In DNA form, the CDR3 reads TGCAGTGTTCTACAGGGCAATGAGCAGTTCTTC.

The chain is built from TRBV29-1 and TRBJ2-1; a weak D match, TRBD1 (5 bases). The CDR3 runs to 13 residues. Germline CDR1 and CDR2: SQVTM and ANQGSEA. Trimming took off 3 bases at V and 12 bases at J, with 18 bases between the two ends. CDR3: CSVDITTAETQFF. In nucleotides, the CDR3 is TGCAGCGTTGACATTACGACAGCCGAAACGCAGTTCTTC.

V usage is TRBV4-1 and J usage is TRBJ2-7; tentatively, D is TRBD2 (6 bases). The germline gives CDR1 MGHRA, CDR2 YSYEKL. CDR3 length: 15 residues. Trimming stripped 0 bases from V and 2 bases from J, with 11 bases between. The CDR3 sequence: CASSQDSAGAYEQYF. The CDR3 DNA follows: TGCGCCAGCAGCCAAGATTCAGCGGGCGCCTACGAGCAGTACTTC.